The next 5 T cell receptor beta chains were all read from a single sample in a study of cytomegalovirus exposure and HLA in healthy donors (dated by TCRdb to about 2017). Libraries were constructed by the immunoSEQ multiplex PCR assay. For the multiplex PCR, a mixture combining 60 forward primers for TCR Vbeta segments and 13 reverse primers for TCR Jbeta segments was used. This is the immuneACCESS table as TCRdb keeps it, with only in-frame sequences that have V and J called. A part of the clones is gone; compared with another copy, unresolved V genes explain less than half, and the rest is unexplained. In all, the sample holds under 20,000 clones, and 84% of those were seen once. Over 20% of the sample rests with the top ten. The sequencing sample was made of PBMCs. These receptors all stem from a human donor in good health.

This clone was detected only once. The chain has TRBV6-5 and TRBJ1-1, with a weak D call TRBD1 (5 bases). CDR3 size: 14 residues. The germline V gene has CDR1 MNHEY and CDR2 SVGAGI. V shed 0 bases and J shed 9 bases, with 14 bases lying between them. The DNA of the CDR3 is TGTGCCAGCAGTTACTCGGAAGGGGAAGTCAAAGCTTTCTTT. As protein: CASSYSEGEVKAFF.

The chain is built from TRBV5-1 and TRBJ2-7; 10 bases are a match to TRBD1. This CDR3 is built from 15 residues. With 3 bases clipped from V and 1 base from J, the junction kept 4 bases outside the gene matches. CDR1 SGHRS and CDR2 YFSETQ come from the germline V gene. CDR3 DNA sequence: TGCGCCAGCAGCTCCTGGACAGGGGGGTCCTACGAGCAGTACTTC. Its protein product is CASSSWTGGSYEQYF.

V and J are TRBV15 and TRBJ2-5; tentative D call: TRBD1 (5 bases). The J call could be wrong; TRBJ2-7 is a better fit for the DNA end. The CDR3 length is 12 residues. Germline V gene sequence: CDR1 LNHNV, CDR2 YYDKDF (reference sequence). This chain's CDR3 is CATSRQGYEQYF. CDR3 sequence (DNA): TGTGCCACCAGCAGACAGGGCTACGAGCAGTACTTC.

The chain uses TRBV7-9 and TRBJ2-1, with a tentative D call TRBD1 (7 bases). Germline CDR1 SEHNR, CDR2 FQNEAQ (reference sequence). The V end was cut by 5 bases, the J end by 7 bases, with 21 bases between. This CDR3 has 16 residues. The CDR3 nucleotides read TGTGCCAGCAGCCCCATCGGAGGGCCCAGGGGGAATGAGCAGTTCTTC. It yields the protein CASSPIGGPRGNEQFF.

The rearrangement links TRBV7-9 to TRBJ2-2, with 10 nucleotides matching TRBD1. The CDR3 covers 15 residues. Unmatched junction bases numbered 8, after V lost 5 bases and J lost 8 bases. Per germline, CDR1 SEHNR and CDR2 FQNEAQ (reference sequence). This CDR3 is CASSLPGTGAGELFF. The CDR3 bases are TGTGCCAGCAGCCTTCCCGGGACAGGGGCGGGGGAGCTGTTTTTT.